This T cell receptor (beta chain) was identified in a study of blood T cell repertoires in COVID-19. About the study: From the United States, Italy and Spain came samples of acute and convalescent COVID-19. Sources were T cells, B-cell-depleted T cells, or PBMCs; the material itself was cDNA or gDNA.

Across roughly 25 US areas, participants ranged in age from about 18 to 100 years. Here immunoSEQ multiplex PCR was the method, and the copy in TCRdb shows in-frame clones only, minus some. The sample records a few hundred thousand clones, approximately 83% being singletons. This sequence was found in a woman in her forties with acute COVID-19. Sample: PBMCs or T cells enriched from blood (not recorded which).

The CDR3 sequence: CASSLDTTGLPNNEQFF. CDR3 bases: TGTGCCAGCAGCTTAGACACGACAGGACTCCCTAACAATGAGCAGTTCTTC. This rearrangement joins TRBV11-3 to TRBJ2-1, with D possibly TRBD1 on 6 matching bases. The CDR3 is 17 amino acids. Germline V CDR1 and CDR2: SGHNT, YENEEA. Trimming took off 0 bases at V and 5 bases at J, with 17 bases between the two ends.